This TCR beta chain is from a study of blood T cells in healthy people across ages (dated by TCRdb to between 2015 and 2017). With respect to the entire study: In model experiments, template switching captured roughly one uniquely barcoded TCR beta cDNA molecule for every two T cells. Donors were grouped into four age groups: young (average roughly 15 years), middle-aged (39), aged (around 60) and long-lived (approximately 78). To avoid experimental bias, donors of different ages were spread randomly across the sequencing lanes. To track age-related changes in TCR beta repertoire diversity, the study relied on deep sequencing normalized with unique cDNA molecular identifiers. The study analyzed two additional independent replicas of 1 million unique cDNA reads from the same blood draw for two donors, one aged 18 to 30 and one aged 80 or older. What the research found in general, with its limitations: Bulk unsorted PBMC profiling prevented conclusive comparison of naive and antigen-experienced compartments. Observed TCR beta diversity per million T cells fell roughly linearly with age, and a significant reduction was already apparent by age roughly 40. Compared with the aged group, the long-lived group had more naive CD4+ T cells, fewer expanded clones and increased TCR diversity, suggesting age selection. Estimates of total diversity based on one million sequenced T cells were considered lower bounds and underestimates. There was a strong correlation between observed TCR beta diversity and the percentage of naive T cells measured by flow cytometry. Donor CMV infection status was unknown, potentially confounding age-related changes in expanded clonotypes.

The 39 donors, aged about 6 to 95 years, were systemically healthy Caucasian individuals from Russia. Approximately 9.7 milliliters of peripheral blood were drawn from each donor into EDTA-treated Vacutainer tubes. Ficoll-Paque density-gradient centrifugation was used to isolate PBMCs, with at least 7 million obtained per sample. Total RNA, at least 6 micrograms per sample, was extracted from PBMCs with Trizol reagent. For every donor, flow cytometry on a PBMC aliquot measured the percentage of naive CD45RAhigh/CD27high T cells. From cysteine to phenylalanine, the CDR3 is 12 amino acids long. CDR3 DNA is the only sequence kept; it has 36 bases, read in frame from the first base. V is trimmed back by 10 bases and J by 5 bases, and the junction contains 7 bases that no gene match accounts for. CDR1 MNHEY and CDR2 SVGAGI were looked up in the germline V gene. Preparation of the library involved 5' RACE. Sequenced using an Illumina HiSeq 2500. A second roughly 6 to 12 cycle PCR used a sample-barcoded 5' primer and a J-beta primer mix. Each TCR beta cDNA molecule received a unique molecular identifier from a template-switch 5' adaptor carrying 12 random nucleotides. At least 2.5 million CDR3-containing paired-end reads were obtained from each sample. The Mint cDNA synthesis kit, primed by a TRBC-specific oligonucleotide, was used to synthesize first-strand cDNA from all RNA. All cDNA was treated with uracil-DNA glycosylase and then went through a first 18-cycle PCR with the universal primers M1SS and BC2_uni_R. The paper's processing steps were these. For normalization, 1 million high-quality reads were randomly selected from each sample, with every read carrying a distinct molecular identifier. Instead of being binned into consensus sequences, reads that shared molecular identifiers were thrown out. CDR3 identification, clonotype clustering and error correction used MiTCR with a Q25 quality threshold and the strictest error-elimination algorithm. A nonparametric unseen species model with Euler transformation was used to estimate lower-bound total TCR beta diversity. The raw public data were reprocessed by TCRdb itself: fastp quality trimming at Q25, MiXCR clonotype calling, in-frame beta chains only. Rows are unified per CDR3 protein, each entry keeping the most common DNA and genes. Clone size and V and J calls follow TCRdb, not the original study. The sample table records over 950,000 distinct CDR3 sequences; under 40% of these occur just once. Under 15% of the sample is in the top ten clones.

The count of this clonotype is one. Its antigen target is currently unknown. Base qualities are not provided; no much larger clone lies one nucleotide away. This sequence originates from a man aged 18 to 30 in good health. Sequencing was carried out using blood. The rearranged segments are TRBV6-5 and TRBJ1-2; 7 bases in between match TRBD1. The CDR3 protein sequence reads: CATVDRAYGYTF. Read as DNA, the sequence is TGTGCCACCGTTGACAGGGCTTATGGCTACACCTTC.